These 27 T cell receptor beta chains were all obtained from the same sample, sequenced in a study of control samples from healthy donors and cancer patients. Generated by immunoSEQ multiplex PCR, the TCRdb table keeps only in-frame clones and is missing some. The sample contains about 120,000 clones, approximately 88% of which appear only once. The material sequenced was PBMCs. The origin of the receptors is a woman aged 55-69 years with lung cancer.

This clone showed up just once. The chain joins TRBV15 to TRBJ1-5; D might be TRBD1 (5 bases). With 9 bases removed from V and 5 bases from J, the gap between germline ends came to 20 bases. The length of the CDR3 is 15 residues. CDR1 and CDR2 (germline): LNHNV, YYDKDF (reference sequence). CDR3 sequence reads: CATAMRQGAYQPQHF. The CDR3, as DNA: TGTGCCACGGCCATGCGTCAGGGAGCGTATCAGCCCCAGCATTTT.

The chain recombines TRBV7-2 with TRBJ2-7; 9 bases line up with TRBD2. V lost 3 bases to trimming and J lost 0 bases; unmatched junction nucleotides: 3. Germline V gene data show CDR1 as SGHTA and CDR2 as FQGNSA. The CDR3 spans 15 residues. The CDR3 region is CASSFLAGDSYEQYF. The CDR3 nucleotides are TGTGCCAGCAGCTTCTTAGCGGGAGACTCCTACGAGCAGTACTTC.

The V gene is TRBV14, the J gene TRBJ2-7; 10 nucleotides line up with TRBD1. V shed 4 bases and J 6 bases; nucleotides not matched to a gene: 6. The germline V gene encodes CDR1 SGHDN and CDR2 FVKESK. The CDR3 is made up of 14 amino acids. The CDR3 sequence: CASSRTGGWGEQYF. DNA for the CDR3: TGTGCCAGCAGCCGGACAGGGGGATGGGGCGAGCAGTACTTC.

The chain carries TRBV18 and TRBJ1-4; D might be TRBD1 (6 bases). This CDR3 has 15 residues. The V and J ends lost 0 bases and 4 bases respectively, with 9 bases between them. The germline V gene has CDR1 KGHSH and CDR2 LQKENI. The CDR3 loop is CASSPPGGNNEKLFF. CDR3 bases: TGTGCCAGCTCACCACCAGGGGGGAATAATGAAAAACTGTTTTTT.

On this clone itself: The junction departs from the called germline gene at one end, perhaps through a read error. The chain employs TRBV7-7 and TRBJ2-5, with TRBD1 identical over 7 bases. This CDR3 has 15 residues. Per the germline V gene, CDR1 is SSHAT and CDR2 is FNYEAQ (reference sequence). CDR3 nucleotide sequence: TGTGCTAGCAGCCCCGGACAGGCCAGCCAAGAGACCCAGTACTTC. Translating it yields CASSPGQASQETQYF. The whole variable domain, filled in from reference TRBV7-7 and TRBJ2-5, reads GAGVSQSPRYKVTKRGQDVTLRCDPISSHATLYWYQQALGQGPEFLTYFNYEAQPDKSGLPSDRFSAERPEGSISTLTIQRTEQRDSAMYRCASSPGQASQETQYFGPGTRLLVL.

The sample holds one count of this clone. The chain uses TRBV7-8 and TRBJ2-1, with TRBD1 matching 8 bases. The V segment lost 4 bases and the J segment 2 bases; nucleotides outside the gene matches: 10. Germline assignment: CDR1 SGHVS and CDR2 FQNEAQ. This CDR3 comprises 17 residues. CDR3 loop: CASSSRPGDRTYNEQFF. The CDR3 DNA follows: TGTGCCAGCAGCTCCCGGCCTGGGGACAGGACCTACAATGAGCAGTTCTTC.

This clone was detected only once. A junction end diverges from the germline sequence, so it may reflect a read error. The genes are TRBV3-1 (or the pseudogene TRBV3-2) and TRBJ2-7; a possible D gene is TRBD2 (5 bases). The CDR3 has 11 amino acids. Germline CDR1 reads LGHDT; CDR2 reads YNNKEL (reference sequence). The CDR3 DNA follows: TGTGCCAGCAGCCAAGAGCGGGTCCTTCTCTTC. Translating gives CASSQERVLLF.

Notes on this clone: Other DNA sequences in the same sample also yield this CDR3. The chain joins TRBV25-1 to TRBJ2-5; 7 bases are shared with TRBD1. This CDR3 spans 13 amino acids. The germline V gene has CDR1 MGHDK and CDR2 SYGVNS. Trimming took 5 bases from V and 4 from J; bases not matched to a gene: 4. The CDR3 DNA reads as TGTGCCAGCAGTCGCCGGACAGGAGAGACCCAGTACTTC. Translating gives CASSRRTGETQYF.

The V gene is TRBV7-9, the J gene TRBJ2-1; TRBD2 agrees at 10 bases. CDR3 length equals 18 residues. The germline CDR1 and CDR2 sequences are SEHNR and FQNEAQ (reference sequence). V lost 5 bases to trimming and J lost 7 bases; unmatched junction nucleotides: 17. CDR3 nucleotides: TGTGCCAGCAGCCCCCCAGGTCAATTAGCGGGAGGTGTAAATGAGCAGTTCTTC. Its protein is CASSPPGQLAGGVNEQFF.

The V gene is TRBV9, the J gene TRBJ1-3, with D hard to call. Germline CDR1 and CDR2: SGDLS and YYNGEE. Trimming took 3 bases from V and 0 from J, leaving 16 bases between them. The CDR3 is made up of 17 amino acids. The CDR3 spells CASSENPGPSSGNTIYF. In DNA form, the CDR3 reads TGTGCCAGCAGCGAAAACCCAGGCCCAAGCTCTGGAAACACCATATATTTT.

The chain is built from TRBV5-6 and TRBJ2-5, with TRBD2 as a possible D gene (7 bases). Trimming stripped 1 base from V and 6 bases from J, with 19 bases between. The CDR3 is 16 residues long. The germline CDR1 and CDR2 sequences are SGHDT and YYEEEE. CDR3 residues: CASSLIGRGARKTQYF. CDR3 nucleotide sequence: TGTGCCAGCAGCTTGATAGGACGGGGGGCTCGAAAGACCCAGTACTTC.

The chain is built from TRBV5-4 and TRBJ2-3, with 9 nucleotides matching TRBD1. Germline loops: CDR1 SGHNT, CDR2 YYREEE (reference sequence). J gave up 5 bases and V 2 bases, and 9 bases lay outside the gene matches. There are 16 residues in the CDR3. The CDR3 loop is CASSFGGTGREDTQYF. CDR3 DNA: TGTGCCAGCAGCTTTGGGGGGACAGGGAGGGAAGATACGCAGTATTTT.

The genes are TRBV12-5 and TRBJ2-7; D ambiguous. The germline V gene has CDR1 LGHNT and CDR2 FRNRAP. Trimming removed 0 bases from V and 6 bases from J, with 6 bases in between. The CDR3 spans 12 residues. Written as DNA, the CDR3 is TGTGCTAGTGGTTTGGTAGGCGGCGAGCAGTACTTC. Amino acid sequence: CASGLVGGEQYF.

This clone was counted once. V is TRBV5-6 and J is TRBJ1-2; possibly TRBD1 for D (5 bases). The CDR3 has 12 amino acids. Trimming cost V 4 bases and J 5 bases, with 9 bases left between them. Germline loops: CDR1 SGHDT, CDR2 YYEEEE. The CDR3 DNA follows: TGTGCCAGCAGCGACAGCCGATATGGCTACACCTTC. It translates to CASSDSRYGYTF. The full variable domain, rest sourced from reference TRBV5-6 and TRBJ1-2, is DAGVTQSPTHLIKTRGQQVTLRCSPKSGHDTVSWYQQALGQGPQFIFQYYEEEERQRGNFPDRFSGHQFPNYSSELNVNALLLGDSALYLCASSDSRYGYTFGSGTRLTVV.

The CDR3 DNA follows: TGTGCCAGTAGTACCACAGGGGGTAGCAATCAGCCCCAGCATTTT. Encoded protein: CASSTTGGSNQPQHF. The chain links TRBV19 to TRBJ1-5; 8 bases fit TRBD1. Trimming cost V 4 bases and J 0 bases; bases outside gene matches: 2. This CDR3 has 15 residues. Looked up from germline, CDR1 is LNHDA and CDR2 is SQIVND (reference sequence).

The chain joins TRBV29-1 to TRBJ2-1; 10 bases match TRBD1. This CDR3 spans 11 amino acids. After removal of 7 bases from V and 8 bases from J, the junction contained 2 bases not matched to a gene. The germline CDR1 and CDR2 sequences are SQVTM and ANQGSEA. CDR3 DNA sequence: TGCAGCGCCGGGACAGGGGATGAGCAGTTCTTC. Translating it yields CSAGTGDEQFF.

In nucleotides, the CDR3 is TGTGCCAGCTCACGTACCCTCGGATCCTACAATGAGCAGTTCTTC. Its translation is CASSRTLGSYNEQFF. J is TRBJ2-1 and V is TRBV18; no reliable D call. Per the germline V gene, CDR1 is KGHSH and CDR2 is LQKENI. Trimming left V 4 bases short and J 1 base short, with 11 bases between. The CDR3 loop spans 15 amino acids.

In its sample, this clone was seen once. The J gene is TRBJ2-3, the V gene TRBV4-1, with 7 nucleotides matching TRBD1. Germline V gives CDR1 MGHRA, CDR2 YSYEKL. The CDR3 sequence is 15 residues long. Trimming at V came to 4 bases and at J to 3 bases, leaving 7 bases not matched to a gene. The CDR3 DNA sequence: TGCGCCAGCAGCCTTACAGGGGTTAGGACAGATACGCAGTATTTT. It codes for CASSLTGVRTDTQYF.

The V call is TRBV6-5, the J call TRBJ1-2; 9 bases are shared with TRBD1. The CDR3 contains 15 residues. From germline, CDR1 is MNHEY and CDR2 SVGAGI. The J segment lost 8 bases and the V segment lost 0 bases, leaving 7 bases of the junction unmatched. CDR3 amino acids: CASSYSQGALGGYTF. The CDR3 DNA is TGTGCCAGCAGTTACTCACAGGGGGCGCTTGGCGGCTACACCTTC.

In nucleotides, the CDR3 is TGTGCCAGCAGCTTAATGGAAGTATATGGCTACACCTTC. This codes for CASSLMEVYGYTF. The chain joins TRBV7-9 to TRBJ1-2, with D hard to call. Germline CDR1 SEHNR, CDR2 FQNEAQ (reference sequence). V gave up 2 bases and J gave up 5 bases, with 9 bases separating them. CDR3 length equals 13 residues.

This chain uses TRBV7-8 with TRBJ1-2, with TRBD1 identical over 12 bases. V lost 2 bases to trimming and J lost 0 bases; unmatched junction nucleotides: 16. This CDR3 contains 21 residues. Germline V CDR1 and CDR2: SGHVS, FQNEAQ. The DNA for the CDR3 is TGTGCCAGCAGCTTAAGGGCCTCTCGAGGGGACAGGGGGCCGGCTAACTATGGCTACACCTTC. Amino acid sequence: CASSLRASRGDRGPANYGYTF.

This clone was seen only a few times. The chain carries TRBV6-5 and TRBJ1-2; a weak D match, TRBD1 (5 bases). Trimming took 6 bases from V and 6 from J, leaving 20 bases between them. Germline-derived CDR1 and CDR2 are MNHEY and SVGAGI. The CDR3 sequence is 15 residues long. CDR3 sequence: CASSRALIAGHGYTF. The CDR3 DNA reads as TGTGCCAGCAGCCGGGCGTTAATTGCAGGGCATGGCTACACCTTC.

V gene TRBV6-2 or TRBV6-3 combines with J gene TRBJ2-2; D remains unclear. Germline loops: CDR1 MNHEY, CDR2 SVGEGT. V was trimmed by 5 bases and J by 0 bases, leaving 10 bases between them. This CDR3 comprises 15 residues. In DNA form, the CDR3 reads TGTGCCAGCAGTCACGGACGGCCGAACACCGGGGAGCTGTTTTTT. It yields the protein CASSHGRPNTGELFF.

J is TRBJ1-2 and V is TRBV9, with 8 nucleotides matching TRBD1. This CDR3 comprises 13 residues. J lost 7 bases, V lost 5 bases, and 7 bases had no gene match. The germline V gene encodes CDR1 SGDLS and CDR2 YYNGEE. CDR3 sequence reads: CASSRTGTVGYTF. The CDR3 nucleotides read TGTGCCAGCAGTCGGACAGGGACGGTTGGCTACACCTTC.

The chain has TRBV5-1 and TRBJ2-5; 7 bases align to TRBD1. This CDR3 contains 14 residues. CDR1 is SGHRS, CDR2 YFSETQ, per germline. J was trimmed by 2 bases and V by 4 bases; bases with no gene match: 5. The CDR3 coding sequence is TGCGCCAGCAGCCCTGGGACAGTGCAAGAGACCCAGTACTTC. Translating gives CASSPGTVQETQYF.

The V call is TRBV5-4, the J call TRBJ2-1; 7 nucleotides match TRBD1. Germline lookup yields CDR1 SGHNT and CDR2 YYREEE (reference sequence). The CDR3 loop spans 14 amino acids. The V segment lost 2 bases and the J segment 8 bases; nucleotides outside the gene matches: 7. The CDR3 coding sequence is TGTGCCAGCAGCTTCCAGGGGGTTAGATATGAGCAGTTCTTC. This gives the protein CASSFQGVRYEQFF.

The V call is TRBV27, the J call TRBJ2-7; D is ambiguous. The CDR3 spans 15 residues. CDR1 MNHEY and CDR2 SMNVEV come from the germline V gene (reference sequence). Trimming shortened V by 6 bases and J by 1 base, and 16 bases separated the two germline ends. CDR3 protein: CASSQEPAGSYEQYF. As DNA, the CDR3 is TGTGCCAGCAGCCAGGAGCCCGCCGGTTCCTACGAGCAGTACTTC.